The 26 T cell receptor beta chains below were found in one sample sequenced in a study of cytomegalovirus exposure and HLA in healthy donors. PCR employed 60 Vbeta and 13 Jbeta primers. TCRdb's table, derived via immunoSEQ multiplex PCR, lists solely in-frame clones and lacks some. This table has about 190,000 clones, around 90% appearing once. Sequencing was performed on PBMCs. These receptors originate from a boy aged 2-15 years in good health and CMV-seronegative.

The chain has TRBV5-6 and TRBJ2-2, with D possibly being TRBD1 (6 bases). The CDR3 is 15 residues long. Trimming removed 2 bases from V and 4 bases from J, with 12 bases in between. The germline CDR1 and CDR2 sequences are SGHDT and YYEEEE. CDR3 in amino acids: CASSFTGRVTGELFF. In nucleotides, the CDR3 is TGTGCCAGCAGCTTCACAGGGAGAGTCACCGGGGAGCTGTTTTTT.

This clone was found a few times. The CDR3 spells CASSYSRLTGELFF. The CDR3 DNA is TGTGCCAGCAGTTACTCCCGACTCACCGGGGAGCTGTTTTTT. The chain is built from TRBV6-5 and TRBJ2-2, with unresolved D. The length of the CDR3 is 14 residues. Germline lookup yields CDR1 MNHEY and CDR2 SVGAGI. Trimming removed 0 bases at V and 4 bases at J, with 6 bases between.

This rearrangement joins TRBV9 to TRBJ2-2, with D possibly matching TRBD2 (6 bases). The CDR3 has 16 amino acids. Germline CDR1 reads SGDLS; CDR2 reads YYNGEE. V lost 4 bases, J lost 1 base, and 14 bases lay in between. The CDR3 here is CASSPNVGGNTGELFF. CDR3 coding DNA: TGTGCCAGCAGCCCTAACGTGGGGGGGAACACCGGGGAGCTGTTTTTT. Combining the CDR3 with reference TRBV9 and TRBJ2-2 gives the whole variable domain DSGVTQTPKHLITATGQRVTLRCSPRSGDLSVYWYQQSLDQGLQFLIQYYNGEERAKGNILERFSAQQFPDLHSELNLSSLELGDSALYFCASSPNVGGNTGELFFGEGSRLTVL.

The chain couples TRBV5-8 to TRBJ2-1; tentatively, D is TRBD2 (7 bases). Trimming took 1 base from V and 0 from J, leaving 8 bases between them. Germline assignment: CDR1 SGHTS and CDR2 YDEGEE. This CDR3 has 15 residues. The CDR3 nucleotides read TGTGCCAGCAGCTTGAGGGGGGGCTCCTACAATGAGCAGTTCTTC. Its translation is CASSLRGGSYNEQFF. Looking up the rest from reference TRBV5-8 and TRBJ2-1 gives the full variable domain: EAGVTQSPTHLIKTRGQQATLRCSPISGHTSVYWYQQALGLGLQFLLWYDEGEERNRGNFPPRFSGRQFPNYSSELNVNALELEDSALYLCASSLRGGSYNEQFFGPGTRLTVL.

The V call is TRBV2, the J call TRBJ2-5, with 14 nucleotides matching TRBD2. The CDR3 has 21 amino acids. The V gene end was trimmed by 0 bases and the J gene end by 1 base; junction bases not matched to a gene: 13. The germline gives CDR1 SNHLY, CDR2 FYNNEI. CDR3 in amino acids: CASSEAHRGTSGSRSQETQYF. Written as DNA, the CDR3 is TGTGCCAGCAGTGAAGCGCATCGGGGGACTAGCGGGAGCAGGAGCCAAGAGACCCAGTACTTC. The variable domain in full, with the rest retrieved from reference TRBV2 and TRBJ2-5, is EPEVTQTPSHQVTQMGQEVILRCVPISNHLYFYWYRQILGQKVEFLVSFYNNEISEKSEIFDDQFSVERPDGSNFTLKIRSTKLEDSAMYFCASSEAHRGTSGSRSQETQYFGPGTRLLVL.

CDR3 residues: CASSFGGGAGDTQYF. CDR3 bases: TGTGCCAGCAGCTTCGGCGGGGGGGCCGGAGATACGCAGTATTTT. The chain employs TRBV7-8 and TRBJ2-3; 9 positions match TRBD2. Germline CDR1 reads SGHVS; CDR2 reads FQNEAQ. Trimming took 3 bases from V and 5 from J; bases not matched to a gene: 6. The CDR3 extends over 15 amino acids. Together with reference TRBV7-8 and TRBJ2-3, the CDR3 gives the full variable domain: GAGVSQSPRYKVAKRGQDVALRCDPISGHVSLFWYQQALGQGPEFLTYFQNEAQLDKSGLPSDRFFAERPEGSVSTLKIQRTQQEDSAVYLCASSFGGGAGDTQYFGPGTRLTVL.

The genes are TRBV27 and TRBJ1-5; D is possibly TRBD1 (5 bases). Trimming stripped 3 bases from V and 4 bases from J, with 10 bases between. CDR3 length: 14 amino acids. Germline loops: CDR1 MNHEY, CDR2 SMNVEV (reference sequence). The CDR3 nucleotides read TGTGCCAGCAGTTTGGGAACAGGAAATCAGCCCCAGCATTTT. It codes for CASSLGTGNQPQHF.

The genes are TRBV4-1 and TRBJ2-7; TRBD2 is a possible D gene (7 bases). The CDR3 length is 15 residues. V dropped 0 bases and J dropped 2 bases, with 11 bases sitting between them. In germline, CDR1 is MGHRA, CDR2 YSYEKL. As DNA, the CDR3 is TGCGCCAGCAGCCAAGACCGGGGGGCAACCTACGAGCAGTACTTC. Translated, it gives CASSQDRGATYEQYF.

V is TRBV18 and J is TRBJ2-3, with D perhaps matching TRBD1 (6 bases). In germline, CDR1 is KGHSH, CDR2 LQKENI. Deletions cut 1 base from V and 4 bases from J, with 12 bases between. This CDR3 has 15 residues. The DNA of the CDR3 is TGTGCCAGCTCACCACGGGACACAGGGCCAGATACGCAGTATTTT. As protein: CASSPRDTGPDTQYF. The full variable domain, in which reference TRBV18 and TRBJ2-3 provide the parts outside the CDR3, is NAGVMQNPRHLVRRRGQEARLRCSPMKGHSHVYWYRQLPEEGLKFMVYLQKENIIDESGMPKERFSAEFPKEGPSILRIQQVVRGDSAAYFCASSPRDTGPDTQYFGPGTRLTVL.

The chain carries TRBV5-1 and TRBJ1-4; 10 bases match TRBD1. After removal of 1 base from V and 6 bases from J, the junction contained 3 bases not matched to a gene. The CDR3 extends over 15 amino acids. Germline CDR1 is SGHRS and CDR2 is YFSETQ. CDR3 nucleotides: TGCGCCAGCAGCTTGTTTGGACAGGGGGATGAAAAACTGTTTTTT. It encodes CASSLFGQGDEKLFF.

This clone occurred once. CDR3 DNA: TGTGCCAGCAGCAGGGGGGACAGGACGTACGAGCAGTACTTC. Encoded protein: CASSRGDRTYEQYF. The rearrangement links TRBV5-6 to TRBJ2-7, with TRBD1 identical over 8 bases. V trimming: 4 bases; J trimming: 4 bases; junction bases outside the gene matches: 7. This CDR3 contains 14 residues. Germline V CDR1 and CDR2: SGHDT, YYEEEE.

This chain joins TRBV7-2 and TRBJ2-1, with D unclear. Per germline, CDR1 SGHTA and CDR2 FQGNSA. The CDR3 sequence is 13 residues long. The V end was cut by 0 bases, the J end by 11 bases, with 11 bases between. DNA of the CDR3: TGTGCCAGCAGCTTAGCGGGCCCCCAGAAGCAGTTCTTC. Translated, it gives CASSLAGPQKQFF.

The chain employs TRBV9 and TRBJ1-3; possibly TRBD1 for D (5 bases). The CDR3 is 14 residues long. Per germline, CDR1 SGDLS and CDR2 YYNGEE. Trimming left V 3 bases short and J 0 bases short, with 7 bases between. CDR3 residues: CASSARDSGNTIYF. The CDR3, as DNA: TGTGCCAGCAGCGCCAGGGACTCTGGAAACACCATATATTTT. The variable domain in full, completed from reference TRBV9 and TRBJ1-3, reads DSGVTQTPKHLITATGQRVTLRCSPRSGDLSVYWYQQSLDQGLQFLIQYYNGEERAKGNILERFSAQQFPDLHSELNLSSLELGDSALYFCASSARDSGNTIYFGEGSWLTVV.

V is TRBV18 and J is TRBJ2-5; D not certain. The V and J ends lost 2 bases and 2 bases respectively, with 9 bases between them. Germline V gives CDR1 KGHSH, CDR2 LQKENI. This CDR3 is 14 amino acids long. DNA for the CDR3: TGTGCCAGCTCACCAAGCCCCGGGCAAGAGACCCAGTACTTC. Translation: CASSPSPGQETQYF.

The V gene is TRBV19, the J gene TRBJ2-3; D is ambiguous. V lost 3 bases and J 2 bases, leaving 6 bases between the germline ends. The germline CDR1 and CDR2 sequences are LNHDA and SQIVND (reference sequence). This CDR3 spans 13 amino acids. CDR3 coding DNA: TGTGCCAGTAGTATCGTAGTCACAGATACGCAGTATTTT. Protein sequence: CASSIVVTDTQYF.

The V call is TRBV27, the J call TRBJ2-1; TRBD2 matches 13 bases. The CDR3 runs 18 residues. V was clipped by 5 bases and J by 0 bases; unmatched bases: 7. Germline V CDR1 and CDR2: MNHEY, SMNVEV (reference sequence). CDR3 loop: CASSPLAGGDPSYNEQFF. CDR3 DNA sequence: TGTGCCAGCAGTCCACTAGCGGGGGGGGACCCCTCCTACAATGAGCAGTTCTTC.

This clone was seen a few times. The chain links TRBV10-3 to TRBJ1-1; D is unresolved. The CDR3 extends over 11 amino acids. Per germline, CDR1 ENHRY and CDR2 SYGVKD. Trimming cost V 6 bases and J 3 bases, with 5 bases left between them. This CDR3 is CAIRRDTEAFF. For the CDR3, the DNA is TGTGCCATCAGGCGGGACACTGAAGCTTTCTTT.

The CDR3 is CASSFGVTEAFF. As DNA, the CDR3 is TGCGCCAGCAGCTTCGGGGTTACTGAAGCTTTCTTT. The chain couples TRBV5-1 to TRBJ1-1; D is undetermined. CDR1 and CDR2 from the germline V gene are SGHRS and YFSETQ. V shed 2 bases and J shed 5 bases, with 7 bases lying between them. The CDR3 contains 12 residues.

This chain uses TRBV5-6 with TRBJ2-5; tentative D call: TRBD2 (5 bases). The J call may be wrong; the DNA end is better matched by TRBJ2-7. The CDR3 runs to 17 residues. Germline V gene data show CDR1 as SGHDT and CDR2 as YYEEEE. CDR3 residues: CASSGPVGWEPSYEQYF. The CDR3 DNA reads TGTGCCAGCAGCGGGCCGGTTGGTTGGGAGCCCTCCTACGAGCAGTACTTC.

The V gene is TRBV28, the J gene TRBJ1-4; D gene uncertain. CDR3 size: 18 residues. Trimming took 6 bases from V and 2 from J, leaving 22 bases between them. Per the germline V gene, CDR1 is MDHEN and CDR2 is SYDVKM. CDR3 coding DNA: TGTGCCAGCAGCCCGTGGCTTCGAGGGAGTTCGACTAATGAAAAACTGTTTTTT. As protein: CASSPWLRGSSTNEKLFF.

The chain employs TRBV5-1 and TRBJ2-3; TRBD1 aligns across 7 bases. The CDR3 contains 17 residues. Germline V gene lookup returns CDR1 SGHRS and CDR2 YFSETQ. J was trimmed by 3 bases and V by 0 bases; bases with no gene match: 10. The CDR3 sequence: CASSLAGQGVRTDTQYF. DNA of the CDR3: TGCGCCAGCAGCTTGGCTGGGCAGGGGGTCAGAACAGATACGCAGTATTTT.

The chain links TRBV7-9 to TRBJ2-7; the D gene is possibly TRBD1 (6 bases). The CDR3 totals 14 residues. CDR1 and CDR2 (germline): SEHNR, FQNEAQ (reference sequence). Trimming took off 5 bases at V and 1 base at J, with 12 bases between the two ends. The CDR3 protein is CASSLGTRSYEQYF. The CDR3 DNA follows: TGTGCCAGCAGCCTCGGGACAAGATCCTACGAGCAGTACTTC.

This chain joins TRBV14 and TRBJ2-1; 12 bases agree with TRBD2. CDR1 SGHDN and CDR2 FVKESK come from the germline V gene. CDR3 length: 16 amino acids. J lost 8 bases, V lost 10 bases, and 15 bases had no gene match. Here the CDR3 reads CANPTSGSNCFDEQFF. In nucleotides, the CDR3 is TGTGCCAACCCGACTAGCGGGAGTAACTGTTTTGATGAGCAGTTCTTC. The variable domain in full, completed from reference TRBV14 and TRBJ2-1, reads EAGVTQFPSHSVIEKGQTVTLRCDPISGHDNLYWYRRVMGKEIKFLLHFVKESKQDESGMPNNRFLAERTGGTYSTLKVQPAELEDSGVYFCANPTSGSNCFDEQFFGPGTRLTVL.

With regard to this clone: Germline is not matched at one junction end, which may reflect a read error. CDR3 nucleotides: TGTTCCAGCAGCTTAGACGGCGGGGGCTCCTACGAGCAGTACTTC. This translates into CSSSLDGGGSYEQYF. The V call is TRBV7-9, the J call TRBJ2-7; 7 nucleotides align to TRBD2. Germline assignment: CDR1 SEHNR and CDR2 FQNEAQ (reference sequence). The CDR3 loop spans 15 amino acids.

The chain is built from TRBV19 and TRBJ2-1; 10 bases agree with TRBD1. CDR3 length: 16 amino acids. V shed 5 bases and J 9 bases; nucleotides not matched to a gene: 13. Germline assignment: CDR1 LNHDA and CDR2 SQIVND (reference sequence). The CDR3 DNA reads as TGTGCCAGTAGTTCATACCCCGGGACAGGGGATACTGAGCAGTTCTTC. This sequence encodes CASSSYPGTGDTEQFF.

The rearrangement joins TRBV6-1 to TRBJ1-1; D is uncertain. Germline-derived CDR1 and CDR2 are MNHNS and SASEGT. The CDR3 covers 16 residues. Trimming removed 4 bases from V and 3 bases from J, with 18 bases in between. The CDR3 region has the DNA TGTGCCAGCAGTGTGAGAGTCCAATTCGGGGACACTGAAGCTTTCTTT. Protein sequence: CASSVRVQFGDTEAFF.